A selection of T cell receptor beta chains follows, all from one sample in a study of shared clonotypes between healthy human individuals. The table came from immunoSEQ multiplex PCR; TCRdb's copy has only in-frame clones and leaves some out. Of about 2 million clones in the sample, about 95% are singletons; the top ten hold 1.2%. The specimen was naive CD8+ T cells sorted from blood. These receptors were collected from a man between 18 and 35 years old in good health. Each CDR3 is given with its conserved first and last residue.

v_call	j_call	cdr3_aa
TRBV29-1	TRBJ2-1	CSDGLADNEQFF
TRBV7-9	TRBJ2-7	CASSLTTVYEQYF
TRBV4-3	TRBJ2-1	CASSQVRGLAGQNEQFF
TRBV7-2	TRBJ1-5	CASSLEGYQPQHF
TRBV5-4	TRBJ2-5	CASSFAGGQETQYF
TRBV5-4	TRBJ1-2	CASSLGQGFGYGYTF
TRBV10-1	TRBJ2-3	CASSESGRTDTQYF
TRBV7-9	TRBJ2-7	CASSTRGQGPNEQYF
TRBV28	TRBJ2-5	CASSPLPSGIETQYF
TRBV5-1	TRBJ2-3	CASSAGQGAADTQYF
TRBV13	TRBJ2-7	CASSFEGAQYSYEQYF
TRBV28	TRBJ2-1	CASSSPIGSGPNNEQFF
TRBV7-6	TRBJ1-1	CASSLAGRPDQGTPEAFF
TRBV7-9	TRBJ1-6	CASKDEENSPLHF
TRBV27	TRBJ2-7	CASSFLQGTGAYEQYF
TRBV9	TRBJ2-7	CASSIRDRPYEQYF
TRBV9	TRBJ2-5	CASSARDQGPQETQYF
TRBV21-1	TRBJ1-6	CASSKPRQGSYNSPLHF
TRBV19	TRBJ1-4	CASSIASIRARSEKLFF
TRBV7-2	TRBJ2-2	CASSFIENTGELFF
TRBV9	TRBJ1-4	CASSLGQGLEKLFF
TRBV7-9	TRBJ2-7	CASSFSSYEQYF
TRBV4-3	TRBJ1-4	CASSQDLEGSDEKLFF
TRBV2	TRBJ2-2	CASRILAGITGELFF
TRBV2	TRBJ2-7	CASSEWYGSYEQYF
TRBV5-6	TRBJ2-3	CASSSDSLGVDTQYF
TRBV30	TRBJ2-7	CAWSVGSLAGVRGEQYF
TRBV15	TRBJ2-1	CATSSGLEDNEQFF
TRBV5-1	TRBJ2-7	CASSQWGGSYEQYF
TRBV7-8	TRBJ1-6	CASSLDGVGRSSYNSPLHF
TRBV7-8	TRBJ2-7	CASSPTGGKAYEQYF